The present T cell receptor beta chain was sequenced within a study of blood T cell repertoires in COVID-19. Background on the study: Samples of COVID-19 (acute and convalescent) were obtained from the United States, Italy and Spain. PBMCs, B-cell-depleted T cells, or T cells provided the cDNA or gDNA that made up the material.

Sequencing was performed with immunoSEQ multiplex PCR; in TCRdb, only in-frame clones are kept and a portion is missing. The profile shows tens of thousands of clones, 81% of them singletons. Enrollment of patients from Seattle took place during active infection, with longitudinal follow-up. Germline V lookup: CDR1 SGHAT, CDR2 FQDESV (reference sequence). The CDR3 consists of 16 residues. The trim removed 4 bases at V and 0 bases at J, leaving 5 bases unmatched. The sequenced sample consisted of peripheral blood. The receptor was derived from a man aged 55 to 70 with COVID-19, enrolled during active disease. V is TRBV11-1 and J is TRBJ1-2, with 10 bases that match TRBD1. The CDR3 DNA follows: TGTGCCAGCAGCTCCCCAGGACAGGGGGCTAACTATGGCTACACCTTC. Translating gives CASSSPGQGANYGYTF. Based on the CDR3 plus reference TRBV11-1 and TRBJ1-2, the full variable domain is EAEVAQSPRYKITEKSQAVAFWCDPISGHATLYWYRQILGQGPELLVQFQDESVVDDSQLPKDRFSAERLKGVDSTLKIQPAELGDSAMYLCASSSPGQGANYGYTFGSGTRLTVV.